A single sample is the source of the 27 T cell receptor beta chains below, sequenced in a study of patients and donors after allogeneic stem cell transplantation (dated by TCRdb to about 2020). Preparation of the library involved RT-PCR. The sequencing machine was a NextSeq 550. TCRdb took the public reads, trimmed them with fastp at Q25, ran MiXCR for clone calling and kept in-frame beta chains. Rows with a matching CDR3 protein are joined into one entry that keeps the most common DNA and genes. For this sample there are over 150,000 distinct CDR3 sequences; around 28% appear just once. The leading ten clones occupy around 3% of the sample. Sequencing was carried out using blood, either unsorted or a sorted T cell fraction (not recorded which). The receptors shown here come from a human donor who was either an allogeneic HSCT recipient or a stem cell or donor lymphocyte infusion donor (not recorded which). It is not recorded whose cells these are; they may come from a transplant donor.

This rearrangement joins TRBV5-1 to TRBJ2-1; 8 bases are shared with TRBD2. The V and J ends lost 6 bases and 6 bases, in that order; junction bases with no gene match: 8. Germline V gene lookup returns CDR1 SGHRS and CDR2 YFSETQ. This CDR3 is 14 amino acids long. The CDR3 DNA follows: TGCGCCAGCACCATAGGACTAGCCGTCAATGAGCAGTTCTTC. Translating it yields CASTIGLAVNEQFF.

This clonotype appeared a few times. The chain links TRBV6-5 to TRBJ2-7; a possible D gene is TRBD2 (6 bases). CDR3 length: 15 residues. CDR1 is MNHEY and CDR2 is SVGAGI in the germline V gene. The germline V and J ends were trimmed by 6 bases and 1 base, with 16 bases remaining between them. DNA for the CDR3: TGTGCCAGCAGCCTCAGCAGGAGGGCGTCCTACGAGCAGTACTTC. This sequence encodes CASSLSRRASYEQYF.

The chain is built from TRBV7-9 and TRBJ2-4; D not certain. V was clipped by 5 bases and J by 0 bases, with 11 bases between them. The CDR3 spans 15 residues. CDR1 SEHNR and CDR2 FQNEAQ come from the germline V gene (reference sequence). DNA of the CDR3: TGTGCCAGCAGCGATACAACCCTAGCCAAAAACATTCAGTACTTC. This encodes CASSDTTLAKNIQYF.

The chain combines TRBV29-1 with TRBJ1-1, with 7 bases that match TRBD1. V was pared by 7 bases and J by 3 bases, with 11 bases of the junction left unmatched. Germline lookup yields CDR1 SQVTM and CDR2 ANQGSEA. The CDR3 is 14 residues long. The DNA of the CDR3 is TGCAGCGCCCGGACAGGACTTCGCGACACTGAAGCTTTCTTT. Its protein is CSARTGLRDTEAFF. The whole variable domain, filled in from reference TRBV29-1 and TRBJ1-1, reads SAVISQKPSRDICQRGTSLTIQCQVDSQVTMMFWYRQQPGQSLTLIATANQGSEATYESGFVIDKFPISRPNLTFSTLTVSNMSPEDSSIYLCSARTGLRDTEAFFGQGTRLTVV.

Regarding this clonotype: The junction departs from germline at one end; a sequencing error may be responsible. The CDR3 reads CASSSKTSGTRNGQFF. The DNA of the CDR3 is TGTGCCAGCAGTTCAAAGACTAGCGGGACGAGGAATGGGCAGTTCTTC. The J gene is TRBJ2-1, the V gene TRBV6-5, with TRBD2 matching over 11 bases. The CDR3 spans 16 residues. CDR1 is MNHEY, CDR2 SVGAGI, per germline.

The chain combines TRBV4-1 with TRBJ2-7; 9 positions agree with TRBD1. V shed 1 base and J 4 bases; nucleotides not matched to a gene: 5. The CDR3 is made up of 15 amino acids. Germline lookup yields CDR1 MGHRA and CDR2 YSYEKL. CDR3 DNA sequence: TGCGCCAGCAGCCAAGTCCCCGGACAGGGGTACGAGCAGTACTTC. Amino acid sequence: CASSQVPGQGYEQYF.

In this sample, this clonotype turned up a few times. CDR3 DNA sequence: TGTGCCAGCAGCCAAGATCAATGGAAGAATAACTATGGCTACACCTTC. Protein sequence: CASSQDQWKNNYGYTF. The chain links TRBV4-2 to TRBJ1-2; D gene uncertain. Germline V gene lookup returns CDR1 LGHNA and CDR2 YNFKEQ. This CDR3 region has 16 residues. The V end was cut by 0 bases, the J end by 1 base, with 12 bases between.

The V and J genes are TRBV7-2 and TRBJ1-1; D remains ambiguous. This CDR3 has 13 amino acids. Per germline, CDR1 SGHTA and CDR2 FQGNSA. Trimming took off 6 bases at V and 7 bases at J, with 15 bases between the two ends. The CDR3 DNA reads as TGTGCCAGCAGACCAACAACGACTGGTGAAGCTTTCTTT. Translated: CASRPTTTGEAFF.

There are a few counts of this clonotype. This chain connects TRBV21-1 to TRBJ1-2. TRBV21-1 is a listed pseudogene. The CDR3 loop spans 13 amino acids. DNA for the CDR3: TGTGCCAGCAGCAAAGACATCGGATATGGCTACACCTTC. Translated: CASSKDIGYGYTF.

On this clonotype itself: At one of its ends the junction is not consistent with the germline gene, which may arise from a read error. The V call is TRBV12-3 or TRBV12-4, the J call TRBJ1-5; D call uncertain. This CDR3 is 13 amino acids long. CDR3 sequence reads: CASSFSERQPRHF. CDR3 sequence (DNA): TGTGCCAGCAGTTTTTCGGAGCGCCAGCCCCGGCATTTT.

V gene TRBV20-1 combines with J gene TRBJ2-5, with D perhaps matching TRBD1 (6 bases). V was shortened by 3 bases and J by 5 bases, with 22 bases between the two germline ends. CDR3 length: 16 amino acids. Looked up from germline, CDR1 is DFQATT and CDR2 is SNEGSKA (reference sequence). The CDR3 bases are TGCAGTGCTAGTGAAACCAAACAGGGCGTACGTGAGACCCAGTACTTC. Its translation: CSASETKQGVRETQYF.

This clonotype was detected ten times or more. V gene TRBV12-3 or TRBV12-4 combines with J gene TRBJ1-5; tentatively, D is TRBD1 (6 bases). The germline V and J ends were trimmed by 1 base and 4 bases, with 8 bases remaining between them. The length of the CDR3 is 14 residues. Here the CDR3 reads CASSLVTGNQPQHF. In nucleotides, the CDR3 is TGTGCCAGCAGTTTAGTCACAGGGAATCAGCCCCAGCATTTT.

The V call is TRBV6-6, the J call TRBJ2-2; D unresolved. Trimming left V 11 bases short and J 0 bases short, with 13 bases between. This CDR3 spans 14 amino acids. Germline V gene sequence: CDR1 MNHNY, CDR2 SVGAGI (reference sequence). The CDR3 protein is CAAGPRANTGELFF. In nucleotides, the CDR3 is TGTGCCGCCGGCCCCAGAGCGAACACCGGGGAGCTGTTTTTT.

This clonotype has ten or more counts. Here the CDR3 reads CSASATGGGTDTQYF. CDR3 nucleotides: TGCAGTGCTAGCGCGACGGGGGGTGGCACAGATACGCAGTATTTT. This sequence joins TRBV20-1 and TRBJ2-3; 7 bases line up with TRBD2. V shed 3 bases, J shed 1 base, and the junction held 7 bases outside the gene matches. Per the germline V gene, CDR1 is DFQATT and CDR2 is SNEGSKA (reference sequence). This CDR3 region has 15 residues.

V gene TRBV7-9 combines with J gene TRBJ1-4, with 9 bases matching TRBD1. This CDR3 comprises 15 residues. Germline loops: CDR1 SEHNR, CDR2 FQNEAQ (reference sequence). V trimming: 5 bases; J trimming: 5 bases; junction bases outside the gene matches: 6. The CDR3 coding sequence is TGTGCCAGCAGCGTTGGGACAGGGAAAAATGAAAAACTGTTTTTT. It codes for CASSVGTGKNEKLFF.

In this sample, this clonotype turned up a few times. The CDR3 loop reads CASSQEKGVPYEQYF. The CDR3 DNA reads as TGCGCCAGCAGCCAAGAAAAAGGGGTCCCCTACGAGCAGTACTTC. The chain is built from TRBV4-3 and TRBJ2-7, with TRBD1 as a possible D gene (5 bases). There are 15 residues in the CDR3. Deletions cut 0 bases from V and 2 bases from J, with 11 bases between. Germline V gene data show CDR1 as LGHNA and CDR2 as YSLEER.

Only a few counts were recorded for this clonotype. The chain couples TRBV20-1 to TRBJ1-5; no clear D. CDR1 DFQATT and CDR2 SNEGSKA come from the germline V gene (reference sequence). Trimming removed 2 bases from V and 5 bases from J, with 7 bases in between. This CDR3 has 12 residues. In DNA form, the CDR3 reads TGCAGTGCTAGACGGGGAGATCAGCCCCAGCATTTT. As protein: CSARRGDQPQHF.

This clonotype was found a few times. The chain recombines TRBV29-1 with TRBJ1-1; no clear D gene. This CDR3 spans 11 amino acids. V was trimmed by 3 bases and J by 2 bases, leaving 4 bases between them. Germline lookup yields CDR1 SQVTM and CDR2 ANQGSEA. The CDR3 nucleotides read TGCAGCGTTGACACCAACACTGAAGCTTTCTTT. It specifies CSVDTNTEAFF.

The chain links TRBV4-3 to TRBJ2-1, with 9 positions matching TRBD2. After removal of 2 bases from V and 3 bases from J, the junction contained 8 bases not matched to a gene. This CDR3 region has 17 residues. Per germline, CDR1 LGHNA and CDR2 YSLEER. The CDR3 loop is CASSQQSLAGYYNEQFF. The DNA of the CDR3 is TGCGCCAGCAGCCAACAATCCCTAGCGGGGTACTACAATGAGCAGTTCTTC.

A few counts support this clonotype. The chain uses TRBV4-2 and TRBJ1-1; weak D call: TRBD1 (6 bases). Germline lookup yields CDR1 LGHNA and CDR2 YNFKEQ. Deletions cut 1 base from V and 4 bases from J, with 13 bases between. CDR3 length: 15 residues. CDR3 region: CASSQGRGGGTEAFF. The CDR3 coding sequence is TGTGCCAGCAGCCAAGGTCGAGGGGGAGGCACTGAAGCTTTCTTT.

The V call is TRBV10-2, the J call TRBJ2-1; possibly TRBD2 for D (6 bases). The CDR3 is made up of 13 amino acids. Germline assignment: CDR1 WSHSY and CDR2 SAAADI. The V end lost 7 bases, the J end lost 2 bases, and 9 bases lay between the germline ends. Here the CDR3 reads CASNGSPYNEQFF. In DNA form, the CDR3 reads TGCGCCAGCAACGGGAGCCCCTACAATGAGCAGTTCTTC.

This sequence joins TRBV20-1 and TRBJ2-6, with D maybe TRBD1 (6 bases). Trimming took 1 base from V and 2 from J, leaving 9 bases between them. The CDR3 has 15 residues. Germline loops: CDR1 DFQATT, CDR2 SNEGSKA (reference sequence). The CDR3 protein is CSARAYRAGANVLTF. In DNA, the CDR3 is TGCAGTGCTAGAGCTTACAGGGCTGGGGCCAACGTCCTGACTTTC.

The chain employs TRBV12-3 or TRBV12-4 and TRBJ1-1, with D hard to call. Trimming pared 6 bases from V and 4 bases from J, leaving 6 bases between. The CDR3 length is 11 residues. The CDR3 spells CASRRSTEAFF. The CDR3 nucleotides read TGTGCCAGCAGACGGAGCACTGAAGCTTTCTTT.

This clonotype has more than one count but fewer than ten. This chain uses TRBV9 with TRBJ1-6, with D unclear. V dropped 0 bases and J dropped 0 bases, with 7 bases sitting between them. Germline CDR1 and CDR2: SGDLS and YYNGEE. This CDR3 region has 16 residues. The chain's CDR3 is CASSVGDRSYNSPLHF. DNA of the CDR3: TGTGCCAGCAGCGTAGGGGATCGCTCCTATAATTCACCCCTCCACTTT.

This clonotype has only a few counts. This chain connects TRBV29-1 to TRBJ2-3; D perhaps matches TRBD2 (6 bases). This CDR3 spans 13 amino acids. Germline V lookup: CDR1 SQVTM, CDR2 ANQGSEA. Trimming cost V 5 bases and J 0 bases, with 9 bases left between them. The CDR3 sequence is CSVQRASTDTQYF. The CDR3 coding sequence is TGCAGCGTTCAGCGGGCTAGCACAGATACGCAGTATTTT.

This clonotype was picked up many times. The chain combines TRBV3-1 with TRBJ1-5; D is undetermined. In germline, CDR1 is LGHDT, CDR2 YNNKEL (reference sequence). Trimming took off 0 bases at V and 1 base at J, with 4 bases between the two ends. The CDR3 length is 14 residues. CDR3 sequence: CASSQEGSNQPQHF. CDR3 DNA sequence: TGTGCCAGCAGCCAAGAGGGGAGCAATCAGCCCCAGCATTTT.

The V and J genes are TRBV7-6 and TRBJ2-2; no definite D call. Trimming took 3 bases from V and 5 from J, leaving 10 bases between them. Germline V lookup: CDR1 SGHVS, CDR2 FNYEAQ. CDR3 size: 14 residues. CDR3 DNA: TGTGCCAGCAGCTTGGCGTACGTTACCGGGGAGCTGTTTTTT. Amino acid sequence: CASSLAYVTGELFF. The variable domain in full, completed from reference TRBV7-6 and TRBJ2-2, reads GAGVSQSPRYKVTKRGQDVALRCDPISGHVSLYWYRQALGQGPEFLTYFNYEAQQDKSGLPNDRFSAERPEGSISTLTIQRTEQRDSAMYRCASSLAYVTGELFFGEGSRLTVL.